The 16 T cell receptor beta chains in this list originate from one sample, sequenced in a study of control samples from healthy donors and cancer patients. Sequencing used immunoSEQ multiplex PCR; TCRdb keeps in-frame clones, though not all of them. This sample has about 82,000 clones, with about 89% found just once. The sequenced material came from blood. These receptors all stem from a man in his fifties or sixties in good health.

V usage is TRBV6-5 and J usage is TRBJ1-2; D gene uncertain. V lost 0 bases and J lost 4, with 9 bases in between. CDR3 size: 14 residues. Per germline, CDR1 MNHEY and CDR2 SVGAGI. The CDR3 loop reads CASSYSSIGYGYTF. The CDR3 DNA follows: TGTGCCAGCAGTTACTCGAGTATAGGCTATGGCTACACCTTC.

The genes are TRBV5-1 and TRBJ1-6, with 9 bases identical to TRBD1. Germline V gene data show CDR1 as SGHRS and CDR2 as YFSETQ. This CDR3 is 16 amino acids long. V shed 3 bases, J shed 7 bases, and the junction held 8 bases outside the gene matches. In nucleotides, the CDR3 is TGCGCCAGCAGCTCCGGACAGGGGCAGCAGAATTCACCCCTCCACTTT. Its translation is CASSSGQGQQNSPLHF.

This chain links TRBV4-3 with TRBJ2-7, with TRBD1 identical over 7 bases. Trimming removed 0 bases from V and 1 base from J; junction bases left unmatched: 9. Germline CDR1 is LGHNA and CDR2 is YSLEER. CDR3 length: 17 amino acids. The CDR3 spells CASSQDHGRGFSYEQYF. The CDR3 DNA reads TGCGCCAGCAGCCAAGATCACGGCAGGGGGTTTTCCTACGAGCAGTACTTC.

The CDR3 coding sequence is TGTGCCATCAGCCCGACGGTCTATGGCTACACCTTC. It encodes CAISPTVYGYTF. This chain connects TRBV10-3 to TRBJ1-2; D not certain. The germline V gene encodes CDR1 ENHRY and CDR2 SYGVKD. This CDR3 has 12 amino acids. With 6 bases removed from V and 4 bases from J, the gap between germline ends came to 9 bases.

The CDR3 loop reads CASSEPLGSFEKLFF. The DNA of the CDR3 is TGTGCCAGCAGTGAACCCCTTGGCAGTTTTGAAAAACTGTTTTTT. J is TRBJ1-4 and V is TRBV25-1, with D uncertain. The CDR3 is 15 amino acids. Looked up from germline, CDR1 is MGHDK and CDR2 is SYGVNS. Trimming removed 2 bases from V and 7 bases from J, with 14 bases in between.

The gene calls are TRBV6-5 and TRBJ2-5; tentatively, D is TRBD2 (5 bases). V was pared by 2 bases and J by 5 bases, with 12 bases between. Germline loops: CDR1 MNHEY, CDR2 SVGAGI. CDR3 length: 14 residues. In DNA form, the CDR3 reads TGTGCCAGCAGTTACACCTACGGGGTCGAGACCCAGTACTTC. This encodes CASSYTYGVETQYF.

This clone was found once. V and J are TRBV27 and TRBJ2-2; 7 bases are a match to TRBD2. The CDR3 totals 13 residues. V trimming: 5 bases; J trimming: 7 bases; junction bases outside the gene matches: 4. The germline CDR1 and CDR2 sequences are MNHEY and SMNVEV (reference sequence). The CDR3 DNA follows: TGTGCCAGCAGTGCGACGGGAGGCGGGGAGCTGTTTTTT. Its protein product is CASSATGGGELFF.

Written as DNA, the CDR3 is TGTGCCAGCGATCCGGGACAGGGGTTGGGTGAGCAGTTCTTC. Encoded protein: CASDPGQGLGEQFF. The genes are TRBV3-1 (or the pseudogene TRBV3-2) and TRBJ2-1; 10 nucleotides match TRBD1. Germline CDR1 LGHDT, CDR2 YNNKEL (reference sequence). After removal of 8 bases from V and 9 bases from J, the junction contained 10 bases not matched to a gene. This CDR3 region has 14 residues.

This sequence joins TRBV3-1 (or the pseudogene TRBV3-2) and TRBJ2-5; D not resolved. V was cut by 0 bases and J by 0 bases, with 8 bases left in between. Germline CDR1 and CDR2: LGHDT and YNNKEL (reference sequence). This CDR3 region has 15 residues. DNA of the CDR3: TGTGCCAGCAGCCAAGATTGGGCCAACCAAGAGACCCAGTACTTC. Amino acid sequence: CASSQDWANQETQYF.

This chain links TRBV4-2 with TRBJ2-1, with TRBD2 matching 7 bases. CDR3 size: 18 residues. Looked up from germline, CDR1 is LGHNA and CDR2 is YNFKEQ. The trim removed 0 bases at V and 6 bases at J, leaving 14 bases unmatched. The CDR3 DNA reads TGTGCCAGCAGCCAAGATGATCCCCTCACGGGGGGTGGCAATGAGCAGTTCTTC. As protein: CASSQDDPLTGGGNEQFF.

This sequence joins TRBV18 and TRBJ2-7; 12 bases align to TRBD2. V lost 0 bases and J lost 3; bases outside the gene matches: 0. This CDR3 has 15 residues. CDR1 KGHSH and CDR2 LQKENI come from the germline V gene. The CDR3 DNA reads TGTGCCAGCTCACCACCGACTAGCGGGGGCTACGAGCAGTACTTC. It is translated as CASSPPTSGGYEQYF.

The V call is TRBV6-1, the J call TRBJ1-5; D is uncertain. V lost 1 base, J lost 6 bases, and 1 base lay in between. The CDR3 is 11 residues long. Germline assignment: CDR1 MNHNS and CDR2 SASEGT. Here the CDR3 reads CASSEVQPQHF. The CDR3 bases are TGTGCCAGCAGTGAAGTTCAGCCCCAGCATTTT.

In this sample, this clone turned up a few times. V usage is TRBV6-5 and J usage is TRBJ2-7; D is ambiguous. Germline values: CDR1 MNHEY, CDR2 SVGAGI. Trimming left V 7 bases short and J 9 bases short, with 13 bases between. The CDR3 runs to 11 residues. The CDR3 loop is CASTRGDLQYF. CDR3 DNA sequence: TGTGCCAGCACCCGAGGAGACTTGCAGTACTTC.

The V call is TRBV7-2, the J call TRBJ2-3; D possibly corresponds to TRBD2 (7 bases). The V and J ends lost 7 bases and 6 bases respectively, with 17 bases between them. CDR1 SGHTA and CDR2 FQGNSA come from the germline V gene. This CDR3 is built from 14 residues. CDR3 coding DNA: TGTGCCAGCAAACTGGGAGGGGGATGGGATACGCAGTATTTT. Translation: CASKLGGGWDTQYF. Combining the CDR3 with reference TRBV7-2 and TRBJ2-3 gives the whole variable domain GAGVSQSPSNKVTEKGKDVELRCDPISGHTALYWYRQSLGQGLEFLIYFQGNSAPDKSGLPSDRFSAERTGGSVSTLTIQRTQQEDSAVYLCASKLGGGWDTQYFGPGTRLTVL.

The V and J genes are TRBV6-2 or TRBV6-3 and TRBJ1-1; perhaps TRBD1 as D (5 bases). Trimming removed 2 bases from V and 4 bases from J, with 17 bases in between. CDR3 length: 16 amino acids. The germline CDR1 and CDR2 sequences are MNHEY and SVGEGT. The CDR3 loop is CASSYGGREGATEAFF. The CDR3 DNA sequence: TGTGCCAGCAGTTACGGAGGACGGGAAGGGGCCACTGAAGCTTTCTTT.

The V call is TRBV4-3, the J call TRBJ2-4; the D call may be TRBD1 or TRBD2 (5 bases each). Trimming stripped 2 bases from V and 1 base from J, with 15 bases between. CDR3 length: 17 residues. Germline V gene data show CDR1 as LGHNA and CDR2 as YSLEER. CDR3 loop: CASSQTTGWGAKNIQYF. Written as DNA, the CDR3 is TGCGCCAGCAGCCAAACAACAGGATGGGGGGCCAAAAACATTCAGTACTTC.